This T cell receptor (beta chain) derives from a study of tumor and adjacent non-tumor tissue in lung cancer. A modified ARM-PCR protocol with three rounds of nested PCR amplified TCRbeta. TCRdb reanalysed the multiplex PCR reads using MiXCR and keeps one entry per CDR3 protein. The data hold 220,000 or so distinct CDR3 sequences, with 71% observed a single time. Per germline, CDR1 SGHVS and CDR2 FQNEAQ. This CDR3 comprises 16 residues. No cell sorting was done before RNA was extracted from the tissue. On this clonotype itself: The germline gene is not matched at one end of the junction; a read error may be the cause.

Material for sequencing was lung tumor tissue. The V and J genes are TRBV7-8 and TRBJ1-6; a weak D match, TRBD1 (5 bases). This receptor was taken from a man aged 55 to 70 with non-small cell lung cancer. In nucleotides, the CDR3 is TGTGCCAGCATCTTAGTCCTCGGGGGTGGTAATGCACCCCTCCACTTT. It encodes CASILVLGGGNAPLHF.